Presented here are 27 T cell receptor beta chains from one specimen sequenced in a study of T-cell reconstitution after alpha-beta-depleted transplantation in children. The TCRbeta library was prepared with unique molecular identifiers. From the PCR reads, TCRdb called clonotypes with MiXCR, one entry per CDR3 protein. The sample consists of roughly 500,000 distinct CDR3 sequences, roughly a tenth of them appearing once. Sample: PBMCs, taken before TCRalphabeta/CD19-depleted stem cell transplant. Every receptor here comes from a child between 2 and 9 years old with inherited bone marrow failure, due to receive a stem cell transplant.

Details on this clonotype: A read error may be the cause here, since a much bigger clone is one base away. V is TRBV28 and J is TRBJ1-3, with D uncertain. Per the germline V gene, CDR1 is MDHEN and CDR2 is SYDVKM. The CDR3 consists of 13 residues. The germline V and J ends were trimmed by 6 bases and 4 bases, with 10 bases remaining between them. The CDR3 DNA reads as TGTGCCAGCAGAATCGTTTGGGGAAACACCATATATTTT. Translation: CASRIVWGNTIYF.

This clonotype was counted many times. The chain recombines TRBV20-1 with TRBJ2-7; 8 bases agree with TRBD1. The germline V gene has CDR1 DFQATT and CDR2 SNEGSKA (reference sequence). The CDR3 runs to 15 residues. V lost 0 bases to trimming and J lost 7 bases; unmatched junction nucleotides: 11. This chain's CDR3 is CSARDSHQGAREQYF. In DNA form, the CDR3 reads TGCAGTGCTAGAGATTCTCACCAGGGGGCGAGGGAGCAGTACTTC.

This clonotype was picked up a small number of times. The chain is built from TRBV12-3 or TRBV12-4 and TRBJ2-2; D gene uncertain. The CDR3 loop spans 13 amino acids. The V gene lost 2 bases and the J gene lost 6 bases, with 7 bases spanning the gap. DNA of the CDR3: TGTGCCAGCAGTTTAACGGTTCCCGGGGAGCTGTTTTTT. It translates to CASSLTVPGELFF.

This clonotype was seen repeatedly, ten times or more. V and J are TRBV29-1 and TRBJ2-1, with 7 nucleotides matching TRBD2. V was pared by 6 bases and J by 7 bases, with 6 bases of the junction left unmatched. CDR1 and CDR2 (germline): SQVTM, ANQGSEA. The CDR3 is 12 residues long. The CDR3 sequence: CSVIGLGNEQFF. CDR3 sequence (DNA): TGCAGCGTCATAGGACTAGGGAATGAGCAGTTCTTC.

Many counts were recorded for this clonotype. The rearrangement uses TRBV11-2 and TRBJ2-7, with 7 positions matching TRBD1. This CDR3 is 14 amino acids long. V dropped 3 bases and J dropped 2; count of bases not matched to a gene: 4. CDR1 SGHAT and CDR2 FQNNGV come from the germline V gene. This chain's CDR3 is CASSFGTATYEQYF. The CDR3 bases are TGTGCCAGCAGCTTCGGGACAGCCACCTACGAGCAGTACTTC.

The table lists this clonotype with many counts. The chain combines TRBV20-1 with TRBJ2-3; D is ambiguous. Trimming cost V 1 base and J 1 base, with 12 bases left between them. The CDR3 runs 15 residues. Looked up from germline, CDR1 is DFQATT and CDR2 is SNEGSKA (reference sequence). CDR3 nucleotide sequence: TGCAGTGCTAGAGCTAATCTAGGCGGCACAGATACGCAGTATTTT. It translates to CSARANLGGTDTQYF.

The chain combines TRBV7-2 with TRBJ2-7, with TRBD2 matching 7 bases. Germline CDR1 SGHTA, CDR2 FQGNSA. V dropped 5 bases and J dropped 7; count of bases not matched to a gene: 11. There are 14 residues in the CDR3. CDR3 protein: CASSRTRPPVEQYF. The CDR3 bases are TGTGCCAGCAGCCGGACTAGACCCCCCGTAGAGCAGTACTTC.

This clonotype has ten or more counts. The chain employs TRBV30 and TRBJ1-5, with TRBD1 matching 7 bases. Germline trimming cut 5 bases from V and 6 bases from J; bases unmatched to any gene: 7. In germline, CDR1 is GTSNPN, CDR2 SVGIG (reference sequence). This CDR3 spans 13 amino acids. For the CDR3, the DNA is TGTGCCTGGGGGCAGGGGGAAGGTCAGCCCCAGCATTTT. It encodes CAWGQGEGQPQHF.

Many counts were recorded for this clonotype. Here the CDR3 DNA reads TGTGCCAGCAGCCAAGACAGGGGAACGGAGACCCAGTACTTC. This gives the protein CASSQDRGTETQYF. V usage is TRBV7-2 and J usage is TRBJ2-5; 8 bases are a match to TRBD1. The junction had 7 bases not matched to a gene; V was cut back by 5 bases and J by 5 bases. Germline V CDR1 and CDR2: SGHTA, FQGNSA. This CDR3 spans 14 amino acids.

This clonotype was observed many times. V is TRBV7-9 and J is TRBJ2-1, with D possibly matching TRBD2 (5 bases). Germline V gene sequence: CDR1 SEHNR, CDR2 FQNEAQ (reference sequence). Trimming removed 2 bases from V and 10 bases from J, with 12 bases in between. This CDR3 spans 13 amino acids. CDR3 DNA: TGTGCCAGCAGCTTACCTGCGACGGGGGAGCAGTTCTTC. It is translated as CASSLPATGEQFF.

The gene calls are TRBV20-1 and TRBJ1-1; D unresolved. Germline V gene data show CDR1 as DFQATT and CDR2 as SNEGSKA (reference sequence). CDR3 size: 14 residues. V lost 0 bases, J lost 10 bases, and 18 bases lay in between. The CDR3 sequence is CSARDPVLRSVAFF. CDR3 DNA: TGCAGTGCTAGAGACCCGGTTTTACGATCCGTAGCTTTCTTT.

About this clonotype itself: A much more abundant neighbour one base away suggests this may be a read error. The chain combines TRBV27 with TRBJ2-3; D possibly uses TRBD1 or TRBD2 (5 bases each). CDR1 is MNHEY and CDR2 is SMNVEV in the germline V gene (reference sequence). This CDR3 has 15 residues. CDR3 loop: CAGSEGTTLTDTQYF. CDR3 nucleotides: TGTGCCGGCAGTGAAGGGACCACCCTCACAGATACGCAGTATTTT.

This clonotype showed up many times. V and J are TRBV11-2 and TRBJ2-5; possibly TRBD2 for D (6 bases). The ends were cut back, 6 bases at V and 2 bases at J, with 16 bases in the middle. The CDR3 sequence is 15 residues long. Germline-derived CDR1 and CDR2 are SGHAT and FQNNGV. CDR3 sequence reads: CASRHELGLQETQYF. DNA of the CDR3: TGTGCCAGCAGGCATGAGTTGGGACTGCAAGAGACCCAGTACTTC. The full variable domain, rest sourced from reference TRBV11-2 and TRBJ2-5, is EAGVAQSPRYKIIEKRQSVAFWCNPISGHATLYWYQQILGQGPKLLIQFQNNGVVDDSQLPKDRFSAERLKGVDSTLKIQPAKLEDSAVYLCASRHELGLQETQYFGPGTRLLVL.

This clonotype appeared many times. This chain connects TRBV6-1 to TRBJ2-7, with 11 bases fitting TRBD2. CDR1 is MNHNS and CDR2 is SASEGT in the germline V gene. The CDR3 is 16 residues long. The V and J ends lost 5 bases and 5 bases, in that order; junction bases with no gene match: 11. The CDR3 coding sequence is TGTGCCAGCAGTAAAGTAACTAGCGGGAGTTCCCACGAGCAGTACTTC. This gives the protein CASSKVTSGSSHEQYF.

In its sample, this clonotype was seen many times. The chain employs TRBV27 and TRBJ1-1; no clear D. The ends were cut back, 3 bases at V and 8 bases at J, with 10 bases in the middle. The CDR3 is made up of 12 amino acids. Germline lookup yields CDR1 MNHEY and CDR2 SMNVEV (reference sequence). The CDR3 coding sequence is TGTGCCAGCAGTTTGGGTCACAGCGAAGCTTTCTTT. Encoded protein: CASSLGHSEAFF.

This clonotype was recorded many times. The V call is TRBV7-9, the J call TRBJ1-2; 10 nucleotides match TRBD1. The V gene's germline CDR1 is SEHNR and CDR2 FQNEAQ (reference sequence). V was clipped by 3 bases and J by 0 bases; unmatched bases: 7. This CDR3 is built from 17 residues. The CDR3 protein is CASSLPGQGTTNYGYTF. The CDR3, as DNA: TGTGCCAGCAGCTTGCCGGGACAGGGGACTACTAACTATGGCTACACCTTC.

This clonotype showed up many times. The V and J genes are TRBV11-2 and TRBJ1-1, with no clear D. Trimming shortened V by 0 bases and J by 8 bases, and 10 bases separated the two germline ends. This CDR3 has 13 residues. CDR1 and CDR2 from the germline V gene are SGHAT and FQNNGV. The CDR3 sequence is CASSLDRGEEAFF. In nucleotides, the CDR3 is TGTGCCAGCAGCTTAGATCGGGGAGAGGAAGCTTTCTTT.

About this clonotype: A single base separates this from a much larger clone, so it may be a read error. This chain's CDR3 is CASTQPPHF. CDR3 DNA sequence: TGTGCCAGCACGCAGCCCCCGCATTTT. The chain combines TRBV6-2 or TRBV6-3 with TRBJ1-5; D gene uncertain. Germline V gives CDR1 MNHEY, CDR2 SVGEGT. This CDR3 is built from 9 residues.

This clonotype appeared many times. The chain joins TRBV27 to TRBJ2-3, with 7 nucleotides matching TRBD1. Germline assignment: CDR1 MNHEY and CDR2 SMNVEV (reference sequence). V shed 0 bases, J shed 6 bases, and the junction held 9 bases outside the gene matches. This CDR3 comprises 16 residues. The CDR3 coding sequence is TGTGCCAGCAGTTTATCGAAAGCAACAGGGGACGATACGCAGTATTTT. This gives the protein CASSLSKATGDDTQYF.

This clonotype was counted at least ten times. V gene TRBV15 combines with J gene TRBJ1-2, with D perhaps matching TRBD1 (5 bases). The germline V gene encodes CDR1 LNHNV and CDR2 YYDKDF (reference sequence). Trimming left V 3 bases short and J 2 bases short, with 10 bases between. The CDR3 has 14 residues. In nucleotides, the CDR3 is TGTGCCACCAGCAGGGTCAGGGAGAACTATGGCTACACCTTC. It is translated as CATSRVRENYGYTF.

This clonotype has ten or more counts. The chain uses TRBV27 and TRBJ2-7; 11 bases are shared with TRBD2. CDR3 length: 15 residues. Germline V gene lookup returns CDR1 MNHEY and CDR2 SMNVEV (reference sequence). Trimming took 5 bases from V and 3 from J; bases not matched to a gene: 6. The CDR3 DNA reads TGTGCCAGCAGTATAACGGGACTAGCGGTCTACGAGCAGTACTTC. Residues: CASSITGLAVYEQYF.

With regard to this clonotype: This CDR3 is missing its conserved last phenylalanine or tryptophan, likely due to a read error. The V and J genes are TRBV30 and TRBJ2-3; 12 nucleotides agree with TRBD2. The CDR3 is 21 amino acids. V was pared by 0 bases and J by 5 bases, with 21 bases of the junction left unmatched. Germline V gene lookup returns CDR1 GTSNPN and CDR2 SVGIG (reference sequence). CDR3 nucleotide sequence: TGTGCCTGGAGTGTACACAAGCGGTGGTGGCTAGCGGGAGGGAGTATAGATACGCAGTATATT. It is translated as CAWSVHKRWWLAGGSIDTQYI.

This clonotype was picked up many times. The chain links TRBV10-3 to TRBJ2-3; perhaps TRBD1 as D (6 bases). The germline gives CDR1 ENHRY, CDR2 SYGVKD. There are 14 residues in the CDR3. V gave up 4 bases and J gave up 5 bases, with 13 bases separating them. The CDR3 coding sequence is TGTGCCATCAGTGGGACAGAAACGGGAGATACGCAGTATTTT. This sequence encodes CAISGTETGDTQYF.

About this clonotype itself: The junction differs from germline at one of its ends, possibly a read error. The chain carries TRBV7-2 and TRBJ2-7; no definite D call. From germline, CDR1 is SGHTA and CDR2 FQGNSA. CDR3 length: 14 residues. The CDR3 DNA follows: TGTGCCAGCAGCTTACGGCAGCCACTCTACGACCAGTACTTC. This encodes CASSLRQPLYDQYF.

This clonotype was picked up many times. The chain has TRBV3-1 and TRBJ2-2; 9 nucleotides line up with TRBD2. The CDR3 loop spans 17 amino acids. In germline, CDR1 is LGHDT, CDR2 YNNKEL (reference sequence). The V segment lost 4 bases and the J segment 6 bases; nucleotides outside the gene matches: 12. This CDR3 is CASSRLSLAGTPGELFF. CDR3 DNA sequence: TGTGCCAGCAGCCGACTCAGCCTAGCGGGGACACCCGGGGAGCTGTTTTTT. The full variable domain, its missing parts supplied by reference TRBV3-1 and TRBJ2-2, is DTAVSQTPKYLVTQMGNDKSIKCEQNLGHDTMYWYKQDSKKFLKIMFSYNNKELIINETVPNRFSPKSPDKAHLNLHINSLELGDSAVYFCASSRLSLAGTPGELFFGEGSRLTVL.

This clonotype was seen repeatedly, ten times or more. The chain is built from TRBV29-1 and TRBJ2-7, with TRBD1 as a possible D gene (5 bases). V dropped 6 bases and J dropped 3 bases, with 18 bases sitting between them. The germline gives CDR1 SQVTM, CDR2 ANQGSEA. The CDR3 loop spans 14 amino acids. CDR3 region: CSVDQGIFCYEQYF. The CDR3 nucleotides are TGCAGCGTGGATCAGGGTATCTTTTGCTACGAGCAGTACTTC.

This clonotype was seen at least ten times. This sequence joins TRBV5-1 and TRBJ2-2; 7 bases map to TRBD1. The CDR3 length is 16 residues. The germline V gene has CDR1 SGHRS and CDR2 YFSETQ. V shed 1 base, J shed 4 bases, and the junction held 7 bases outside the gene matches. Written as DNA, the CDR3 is TGCGCCAGCAGCTTGTTAGGGGGCGCTGCCACCGGGGAGCTGTTTTTT. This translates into CASSLLGGAATGELFF.